Detailed here is one T cell receptor (beta chain). This clonotype was seen only a few times. The target of this receptor is not known. Base qualities are not provided; no much larger clone lies one nucleotide away. The sample belongs to a study of T cells in Graves' hyperthyroidism and ophthalmopathy (dated by TCRdb to between 2018 and 2021). The study in broad terms: Peripheral blood samples were taken at initial diagnosis, before any treatment was given. TCR V-J signatures able to tell the groups apart were searched for in a discovery cohort of 100 patients, of whom over 40 had Graves' ophthalmopathy and roughly 58 had stable Graves' hyperthyroidism. Prospective prediction of ophthalmopathy was tested in an independent validation cohort of fewer than 20 hyperthyroidism patients and 17 patients who later progressed to ophthalmopathy. The 100 discovery patients were randomly split 7:3 into training and test sets. In roughly six Graves' hyperthyroidism patients, the study also compared T-cell repertoires from thyroid tissue with T-cell repertoires from blood. After blood sampling, hyperthyroidism patients were treated with methimazole at a starting dose of 30 mg daily, and ophthalmopathy patients were treated with high-dose intravenous methylprednisolone. TCR Vbeta CDR3 sequencing of 130 to 150 peripheral blood samples (fewer than 45 ophthalmopathy, roughly 72 hyperthyroidism and roughly 17 progressor patients) is reported in the paper. Findings and caveats that apply to the study as a whole: In cross-validation, a model built on a 13 V-J signature told ophthalmopathy apart from stable hyperthyroidism with approximately 90% sensitivity and around 84% specificity, and in testing the same model reached 80%/75%. In validation, progression to ophthalmopathy was predicted by the model with about 70% sensitivity and under 85% specificity, a median of about 6 months before onset. Blood samples also contained most of the expanded thyroid clonotypes (frequency above 0.001), which suggests that blood repertoires may reflect thyroid immune responses. No statistical method was used to set the sample size in advance, and investigators knew the group allocation.

TCR beta CDR3 regions were amplified from RNA transcripts. A first-round RT-PCR of the TCR CDR3 used the HTBI primer set with the Qiagen OneStep RT-PCR kit. Libraries were constructed in a second round of multiplex PCR, after which size selection and purification were carried out. Paired-end sequencing of the libraries was performed with 100 bp reads on an Illumina HiSeq2000. As for how the authors treated the data: SOAPnuke was used to process the raw data, throwing out any read that contained adapters or uncalled bases, had a mean Phred below 15, or lacked an exact constant-primer or identifier match. High-quality paired reads were merged with COPE v1.2.5, and unique nucleotide sequences were defined as clonotypes. MiTCR v1.1 was used to align the clonotypes against IMGT TRBV, TRBD and TRBJ reference segments. The analysis was restricted to V-J combinations with a frequency above 0.0001, which together covered just over 99% of the repertoires. A TCS score was defined as the ratio of F50 (clonal expansion) to E x V (chaos), with BLOSUM62-based TCRdist applied between CDR3 peptides within each V-J. Welch's t-statistics and random forest reduced 500 to 550 V-J features to about 13, which were used in a naive Bayes classifier (R e1071). TCRdb reran the public reads through fastp at Q25 and MiXCR, keeping productive beta chains. Under each unique CDR3 protein, matching rows form one entry showing the most common genes and DNA. The V and J calls come from TCRdb's annotation, not from the publication. In this sample the table shows roughly 700,000 distinct CDR3 sequences, roughly a sixth of which occur a single time. In total, the top ten clones hold 15% to 18% of the sample.

A patient counted as having stable Graves' hyperthyroidism if no progression to ophthalmopathy occurred over 18 months of follow-up. Hyperthyroidism patients were newly diagnosed, with disease duration under 2 months, and aged 18 to 65 years. Patients with uncontrolled infections, other autoimmune diseases, pregnancy or lactation were excluded. Diagnoses relied on clinical symptoms, serum thyroxine and TRAb, thyroid ultrasound and orbital computed tomography. PBMCs were isolated from approximately 10 ml of fresh peripheral blood by Ficoll-Paque density gradient centrifugation. Total RNA was extracted using Trizol reagent, and RNA quality was assessed on an Agilent 2100 Bioanalyzer. The sample consisted of blood. This clonotype was sampled from a man in his fifties or sixties with Graves' hyperthyroidism.

The bases read TGCGCCAGCAGCCCCCAACGTGGCGGGAGTTTGCAGTACTTC. Its coded protein is CASSPQRGGSLQYF. The sequence joins TRBV4-3 to TRBJ2-7; a stretch of 7 junction bases matches TRBD2. CDR1 and CDR2 were assigned from the germline V gene as LGHNA and YSLEER. From the cysteine up to the phenylalanine, the CDR3 has a length of 14 residues. The CDR3 DNA has 42 bases and is translated from base 1. V is cut back by 4 bases and J by 9 bases, with 12 bases in the junction unmatched.